Listed here are 22 T cell receptor beta chains from one sample, sequenced in a study of patients and donors after allogeneic stem cell transplantation. TCRdb passed the RT-PCR reads through MiXCR, listing each CDR3 protein once. Of approximately 160,000 distinct CDR3 sequences listed, 24% were seen once; the top ten hold around 26%. Sequencing was carried out using blood, either unsorted or a sorted T cell fraction (not recorded which). Source of these receptors: a human donor who was either an allogeneic HSCT recipient or a stem cell or donor lymphocyte infusion donor (not recorded which). It is not recorded whose cells these are; they may come from a transplant donor.

The chain links TRBV4-1 to TRBJ2-7; D gene unclear. Germline V lookup: CDR1 MGHRA, CDR2 YSYEKL. V lost 0 bases and J lost 1, with 7 bases in between. The CDR3 runs 14 residues. The CDR3 nucleotides are TGCGCCAGCAGCCAAGAAGGGAATTCCTACGAGCAGTACTTC. This codes for CASSQEGNSYEQYF.

The table lists this clonotype with many counts. The rearrangement links TRBV5-1 to TRBJ1-1, with TRBD1 matching 11 bases. The length of the CDR3 is 17 residues. Per germline, CDR1 SGHRS and CDR2 YFSETQ. Trimming removed 3 bases from V and 0 bases from J; junction bases left unmatched: 7. CDR3 nucleotides: TGCGCCAGCAGCTCAGGGACAGGGGGTGGAATGAACACTGAAGCTTTCTTT. Translated: CASSSGTGGGMNTEAFF.

The chain joins TRBV20-1 to TRBJ1-1; D remains unclear. With 3 bases removed from V and 3 bases from J, the gap between germline ends came to 11 bases. Germline-derived CDR1 and CDR2 are DFQATT and SNEGSKA (reference sequence). CDR3 length: 13 residues. For the CDR3, the DNA is TGCAGTGCTAGGAGGGTGTGGGACACTGAAGCTTTCTTT. This encodes CSARRVWDTEAFF.

The rearrangement uses TRBV4-1 and TRBJ2-2; 7 bases line up with TRBD1. Germline trimming cut 11 bases from V and 5 bases from J; bases unmatched to any gene: 8. Germline assignment: CDR1 MGHRA and CDR2 YSYEKL. This CDR3 is 13 amino acids long. The CDR3 DNA sequence: TGCGCCTCCAACAGGGGTGAAACCGGGGAGCTGTTTTTT. It translates to CASNRGETGELFF.

This chain uses TRBV29-1 with TRBJ1-2; no clear D gene. This CDR3 is 13 amino acids long. V was shortened by 4 bases and J by 0 bases, with 9 bases between the two germline ends. Germline CDR1 is SQVTM and CDR2 is ANQGSEA. The CDR3 spells CSVGKNTNYGYTF. CDR3 sequence (DNA): TGCAGCGTTGGAAAGAATACTAACTATGGCTACACCTTC. Variable domain in full (rest from reference TRBV29-1 and TRBJ1-2): SAVISQKPSRDICQRGTSLTIQCQVDSQVTMMFWYRQQPGQSLTLIATANQGSEATYESGFVIDKFPISRPNLTFSTLTVSNMSPEDSSIYLCSVGKNTNYGYTFGSGTRLTVV.

This CDR3 is CAISESGGKDTQYF. For the CDR3, the DNA is TGTGCCATCAGTGAGTCTGGAGGGAAAGATACGCAGTATTTT. The chain is built from TRBV10-3 and TRBJ2-3, with TRBD2 as a possible D gene (6 bases). The germline V gene has CDR1 ENHRY and CDR2 SYGVKD. The CDR3 totals 14 residues. V was trimmed by 0 bases and J by 5 bases, leaving 9 bases between them.

The table lists this clonotype with many counts. The genes are TRBV6-5 and TRBJ1-2, with D perhaps matching TRBD1 (6 bases). CDR3 size: 14 residues. From germline, CDR1 is MNHEY and CDR2 SVGAGI. Trimming took off 7 bases at V and 2 bases at J, with 14 bases between the two ends. As DNA, the CDR3 is TGTGCCAGCACTATTACCAGGGGAAACTATGGCTACACCTTC. This gives the protein CASTITRGNYGYTF.

The chain joins TRBV5-1 to TRBJ2-2, with D perhaps TRBD2 (5 bases). V was pared by 0 bases and J by 6 bases, with 9 bases between. Germline loops: CDR1 SGHRS, CDR2 YFSETQ. The CDR3 consists of 14 residues. The CDR3 nucleotides are TGCGCCAGCAGCTTGGTTTTGGGAGCCGGGGAGCTGTTTTTT. Amino acids: CASSLVLGAGELFF.

This clonotype occurred many times. The CDR3 loop reads CSIRHRGGTEAFF. CDR3 DNA: TGCAGCATCAGGCACCGGGGGGGCACTGAAGCTTTCTTT. V usage is TRBV29-1 and J usage is TRBJ1-1; TRBD1 is a possible D gene (5 bases). V dropped 8 bases and J dropped 4 bases, with 17 bases sitting between them. The CDR3 spans 13 residues. The V gene's germline CDR1 is SQVTM and CDR2 ANQGSEA.

This clonotype was recorded a few times. V and J are TRBV2 and TRBJ2-2; D is perhaps TRBD1 (5 bases). CDR1 and CDR2 from the germline V gene are SNHLY and FYNNEI. Trimming shortened V by 5 bases and J by 4 bases, and 23 bases separated the two germline ends. This CDR3 is built from 18 residues. CDR3 nucleotide sequence: TGTGCCAGCAGTAACCCGGGTGGTTTCCAGGGTGGCACCGGGGAGCTGTTTTTT. It codes for CASSNPGGFQGGTGELFF.

The sample holds many counts of this clonotype. The V gene is TRBV20-1, the J gene TRBJ1-1; D uncertain. V lost 0 bases and J 3 bases, leaving 8 bases between the germline ends. The germline V gene encodes CDR1 DFQATT and CDR2 SNEGSKA (reference sequence). This CDR3 region has 13 residues. CDR3 residues: CSARDARDTEAFF. DNA of the CDR3: TGCAGTGCTAGAGATGCCCGGGACACTGAAGCTTTCTTT.

This clonotype was counted between two and nine times. The chain recombines TRBV5-1 with TRBJ2-3, with D perhaps assigned TRBD1 or TRBD2 (5 bases each). Trimming pared 7 bases from V and 0 bases from J, leaving 15 bases between. Looked up from germline, CDR1 is SGHRS and CDR2 is YFSETQ. There are 15 residues in the CDR3. The CDR3 here is CASFEGSTSTDTQYF. DNA for the CDR3: TGCGCCAGCTTCGAGGGGTCCACTAGCACAGATACGCAGTATTTT.

This rearrangement joins TRBV9 to TRBJ2-2; the match to TRBD1 covers 7 bases. Germline V gene data show CDR1 as SGDLS and CDR2 as YYNGEE. The V gene end was trimmed by 0 bases and the J gene end by 5 bases; junction bases not matched to a gene: 7. This CDR3 is built from 16 residues. The CDR3 sequence: CASSVGPPTGTGELFF. The CDR3 nucleotides are TGTGCCAGCAGCGTAGGGCCCCCGACAGGGACCGGGGAGCTGTTTTTT.

V usage is TRBV7-8 and J usage is TRBJ2-3; 11 nucleotides line up with TRBD2. Germline values: CDR1 SGHVS, CDR2 FQNEAQ. This CDR3 spans 19 amino acids. V lost 4 bases to trimming and J lost 3 bases; unmatched junction nucleotides: 15. CDR3 residues: CASSWGPKQLAGVTDTQYF. CDR3 DNA: TGTGCCAGCAGCTGGGGACCGAAACAACTAGCGGGAGTTACAGATACGCAGTATTTT.

The chain couples TRBV20-1 to TRBJ2-7, with D perhaps TRBD1 or TRBD2 (6 bases each). V lost 6 bases, J lost 1 base, and 16 bases lay in between. CDR1 DFQATT and CDR2 SNEGSKA come from the germline V gene (reference sequence). This CDR3 has 14 amino acids. The CDR3: CSALGGGRSYEQYF. The CDR3, as DNA: TGCAGTGCCCTCGGGGGCGGGCGGTCCTACGAGCAGTACTTC.

J is TRBJ2-2 and V is TRBV2; 9 nucleotides agree with TRBD1. V lost 10 bases and J lost 6; bases outside the gene matches: 9. The length of the CDR3 is 14 residues. CDR1 and CDR2 (germline): SNHLY, FYNNEI. The CDR3 DNA follows: TGTGCCACCGGAGTAAGGACAGGGGCCGGGGAGCTGTTTTTT. Protein sequence: CATGVRTGAGELFF.

The J gene is TRBJ1-1, the V gene TRBV7-9, with 8 bases matching TRBD1. Germline values: CDR1 SEHNR, CDR2 FQNEAQ (reference sequence). The CDR3 has 15 amino acids. Trimming took 5 bases from V and 0 from J; bases not matched to a gene: 5. The CDR3 nucleotides read TGTGCCAGCAGCCCCAGACAGGGGATGAACACTGAAGCTTTCTTT. This gives the protein CASSPRQGMNTEAFF. The full variable domain, rest sourced from reference TRBV7-9 and TRBJ1-1, is DTGVSQNPRHKITKRGQNVTFRCDPISEHNRLYWYRQTLGQGPEFLTYFQNEAQLEKSRLLSDRFSAERPKGSFSTLEIQRTEQGDSAMYLCASSPRQGMNTEAFFGQGTRLTVV.

This clonotype has a handful of counts. The J gene is TRBJ1-1, the V gene TRBV7-2, with D maybe TRBD1 (6 bases). V lost 5 bases and J lost 6, with 16 bases in between. The CDR3 sequence is 14 residues long. Germline V gives CDR1 SGHTA, CDR2 FQGNSA. The CDR3 loop is CASSPAGARSEAFF. DNA of the CDR3: TGTGCCAGCAGCCCTGCGGGGGCACGGTCTGAAGCTTTCTTT.

The chain recombines TRBV25-1 with TRBJ2-5; 10 bases map to TRBD2. The trim removed 2 bases at V and 3 bases at J, leaving 9 bases unmatched. Germline V gene sequence: CDR1 MGHDK, CDR2 SYGVNS. This CDR3 spans 17 amino acids. CDR3 sequence: CASSEATPTSGEETQYF. Here the CDR3 DNA reads TGTGCCAGCAGTGAAGCAACTCCCACTAGCGGGGAAGAGACCCAGTACTTC.

The V gene is TRBV11-3, the J gene TRBJ1-4; TRBD1 might be the D (5 bases). In germline, CDR1 is SGHNT, CDR2 YENEEA. Deletions cut 0 bases from V and 4 bases from J, with 6 bases between. The CDR3 covers 14 residues. Written as DNA, the CDR3 is TGTGCCAGCAGCTTAGAGGGGCATAATGAAAAACTGTTTTTT. This translates into CASSLEGHNEKLFF. The entire variable domain, with the rest obtained from reference TRBV11-3 and TRBJ1-4, is as follows: EAGVVQSPRYKIIEKKQPVAFWCNPISGHNTLYWYLQNLGQGPELLIRYENEEAVDDSQLPKDRFSAERLKGVDSTLKIQPAELGDSAVYLCASSLEGHNEKLFFGSGTQLSVL.

This clonotype was detected only a few times. V is TRBV6-6 and J is TRBJ2-7; 8 bases agree with TRBD2. The CDR3 consists of 16 residues. V lost 5 bases, J lost 2 bases, and 11 bases stayed unmatched. The germline gives CDR1 MNHNY, CDR2 SVGAGI (reference sequence). In DNA form, the CDR3 reads TGTGCCAGCAGTGCCCTCGAGGGACTAGACACCTACGAGCAGTACTTC. It translates to CASSALEGLDTYEQYF.

This clonotype has more than one count but fewer than ten. V is TRBV3-1 and J is TRBJ2-2; D uncertain. Germline V gene sequence: CDR1 LGHDT, CDR2 YNNKEL (reference sequence). V dropped 0 bases and J dropped 3 bases, with 20 bases sitting between them. There are 19 residues in the CDR3. The CDR3 DNA is TGTGCCAGCAGCCAAGAGGCCATTTCCGAGACCCTTTACACCGGGGAGCTGTTTTTT. Its translation is CASSQEAISETLYTGELFF.